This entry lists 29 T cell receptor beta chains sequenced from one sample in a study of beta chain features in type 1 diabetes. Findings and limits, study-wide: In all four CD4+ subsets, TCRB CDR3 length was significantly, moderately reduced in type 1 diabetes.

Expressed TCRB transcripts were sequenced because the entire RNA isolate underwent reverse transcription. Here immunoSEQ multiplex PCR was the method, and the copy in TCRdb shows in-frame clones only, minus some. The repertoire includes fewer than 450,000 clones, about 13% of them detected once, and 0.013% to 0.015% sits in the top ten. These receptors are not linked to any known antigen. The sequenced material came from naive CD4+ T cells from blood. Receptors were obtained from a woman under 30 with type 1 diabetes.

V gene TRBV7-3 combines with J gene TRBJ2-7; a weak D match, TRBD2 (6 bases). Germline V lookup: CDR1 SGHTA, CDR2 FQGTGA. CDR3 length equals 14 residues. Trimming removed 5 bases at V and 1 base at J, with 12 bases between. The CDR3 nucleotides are TGTGCCAGCAGCCCCGGGGGAGGATCCTACGAGCAGTACTTC. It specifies CASSPGGGSYEQYF.

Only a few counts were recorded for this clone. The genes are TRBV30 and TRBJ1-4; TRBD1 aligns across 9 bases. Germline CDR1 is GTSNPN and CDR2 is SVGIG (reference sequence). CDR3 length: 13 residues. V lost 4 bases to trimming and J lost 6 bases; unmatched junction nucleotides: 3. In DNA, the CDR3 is TGTGCCTGGACACAGGGGGCTTATGAAAAACTGTTTTTT. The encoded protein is CAWTQGAYEKLFF.

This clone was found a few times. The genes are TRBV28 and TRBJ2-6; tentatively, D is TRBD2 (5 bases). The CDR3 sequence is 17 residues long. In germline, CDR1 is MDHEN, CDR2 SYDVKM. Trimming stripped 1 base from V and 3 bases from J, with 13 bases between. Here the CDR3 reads CASSLSGISLGANVLTF. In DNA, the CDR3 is TGTGCCAGCAGTTTATCGGGAATCTCTCTTGGGGCCAACGTCCTGACTTTC.

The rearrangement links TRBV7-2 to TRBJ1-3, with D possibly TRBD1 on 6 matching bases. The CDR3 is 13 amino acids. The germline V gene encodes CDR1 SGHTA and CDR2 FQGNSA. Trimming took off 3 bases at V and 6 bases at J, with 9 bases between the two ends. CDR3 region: CASSFSGENTIYF. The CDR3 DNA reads TGTGCCAGCAGCTTCTCAGGGGAAAACACCATATATTTT.

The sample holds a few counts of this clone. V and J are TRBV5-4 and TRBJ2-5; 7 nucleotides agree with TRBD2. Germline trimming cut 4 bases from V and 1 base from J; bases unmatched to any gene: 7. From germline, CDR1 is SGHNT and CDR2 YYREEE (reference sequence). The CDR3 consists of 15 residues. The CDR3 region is CASSRRVAGQETQYF. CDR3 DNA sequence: TGTGCCAGCAGCCGTCGGGTAGCGGGCCAAGAGACCCAGTACTTC.

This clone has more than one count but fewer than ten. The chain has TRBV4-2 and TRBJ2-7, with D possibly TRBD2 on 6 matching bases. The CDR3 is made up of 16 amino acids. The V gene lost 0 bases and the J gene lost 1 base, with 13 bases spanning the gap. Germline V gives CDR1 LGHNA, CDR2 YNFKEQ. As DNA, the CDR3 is TGTGCCAGCAGCCAAGATCCCAGCGGGCTTTCCTACGAGCAGTACTTC. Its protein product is CASSQDPSGLSYEQYF.

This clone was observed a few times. The CDR3 is CASSLGSPGLGTDTQYF. In DNA form, the CDR3 reads TGTGCCAGCAGCTTAGGGTCACCGGGACTAGGAACAGATACGCAGTATTTT. The rearrangement uses TRBV7-8 and TRBJ2-3, with TRBD2 matching 8 bases. The ends lost 1 base at V and 3 bases at J; junction bases unmatched: 9. This CDR3 spans 17 amino acids. Germline V lookup: CDR1 SGHVS, CDR2 FQNEAQ. Full variable domain (missing parts from reference TRBV7-8 and TRBJ2-3): GAGVSQSPRYKVAKRGQDVALRCDPISGHVSLFWYQQALGQGPEFLTYFQNEAQLDKSGLPSDRFFAERPEGSVSTLKIQRTQQEDSAVYLCASSLGSPGLGTDTQYFGPGTRLTVL.

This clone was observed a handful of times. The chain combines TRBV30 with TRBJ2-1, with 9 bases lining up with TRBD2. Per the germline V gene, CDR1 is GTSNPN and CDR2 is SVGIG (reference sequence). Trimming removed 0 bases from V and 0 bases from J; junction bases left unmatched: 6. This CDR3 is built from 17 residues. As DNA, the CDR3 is TGTGCCTGGAGTGTATCCATGACTAGCGGCTCCTACAATGAGCAGTTCTTC. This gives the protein CAWSVSMTSGSYNEQFF. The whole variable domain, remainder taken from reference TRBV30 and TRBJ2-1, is SQTIHQWPATLVQPVGSPLSLECTVEGTSNPNLYWYRQAAGRGLQLLFYSVGIGQISSEVPQNLSASRPQDRQFILSSKKLLLSDSGFYLCAWSVSMTSGSYNEQFFGPGTRLTVL.

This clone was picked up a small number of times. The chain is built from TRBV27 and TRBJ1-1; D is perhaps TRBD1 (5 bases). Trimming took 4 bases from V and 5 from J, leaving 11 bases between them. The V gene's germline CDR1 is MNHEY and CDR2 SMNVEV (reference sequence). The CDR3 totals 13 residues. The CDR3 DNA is TGTGCCAGCAGTTGGATCAGGGCTACTGAAGCTTTCTTT. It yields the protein CASSWIRATEAFF.

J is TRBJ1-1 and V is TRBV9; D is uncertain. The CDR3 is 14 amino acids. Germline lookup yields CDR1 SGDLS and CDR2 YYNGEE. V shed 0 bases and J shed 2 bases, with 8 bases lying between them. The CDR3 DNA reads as TGTGCCAGCAGCGTAGCAGGCCTTAACACTGAAGCTTTCTTT. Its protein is CASSVAGLNTEAFF.

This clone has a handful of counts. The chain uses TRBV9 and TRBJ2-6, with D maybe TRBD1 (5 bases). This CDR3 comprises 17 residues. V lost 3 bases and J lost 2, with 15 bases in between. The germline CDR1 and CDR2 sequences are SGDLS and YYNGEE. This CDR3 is CASSGFIPRAGANVLTF. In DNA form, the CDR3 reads TGTGCCAGCAGCGGATTTATACCCAGGGCTGGGGCCAACGTCCTGACTTTC.

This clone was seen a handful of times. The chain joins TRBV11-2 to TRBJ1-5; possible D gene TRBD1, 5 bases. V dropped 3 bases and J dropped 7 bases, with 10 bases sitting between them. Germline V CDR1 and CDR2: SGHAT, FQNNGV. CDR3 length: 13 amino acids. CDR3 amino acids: CASSFGTGQPQHF. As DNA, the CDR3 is TGTGCCAGCAGCTTCGGAACAGGACAGCCCCAGCATTTT.

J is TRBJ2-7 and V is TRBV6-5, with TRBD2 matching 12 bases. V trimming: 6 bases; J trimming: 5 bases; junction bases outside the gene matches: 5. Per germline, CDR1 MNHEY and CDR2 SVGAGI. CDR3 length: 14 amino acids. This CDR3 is CASRPRTSGNEQYV. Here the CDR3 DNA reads TGTGCCAGCAGGCCACGGACTAGCGGGAACGAGCAGTACGTC.

CDR3 sequence reads: CASRDPGDTQYF. DNA of the CDR3: TGTGCCAGTAGAGACCCGGGGGATACGCAGTATTTT. The V and J genes are TRBV19 and TRBJ2-3; a weak D match, TRBD2 (5 bases). V shed 6 bases and J shed 6 bases, with 10 bases lying between them. This CDR3 has 12 amino acids. CDR1 and CDR2 from the germline V gene are LNHDA and SQIVND (reference sequence).

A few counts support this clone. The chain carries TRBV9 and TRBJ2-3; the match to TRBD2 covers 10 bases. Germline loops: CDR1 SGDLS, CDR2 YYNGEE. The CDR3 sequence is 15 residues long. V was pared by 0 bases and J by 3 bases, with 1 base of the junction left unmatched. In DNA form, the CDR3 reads TGTGCCAGCAGCGTAGAACTAGCGGGGACAGATACGCAGTATTTT. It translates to CASSVELAGTDTQYF.

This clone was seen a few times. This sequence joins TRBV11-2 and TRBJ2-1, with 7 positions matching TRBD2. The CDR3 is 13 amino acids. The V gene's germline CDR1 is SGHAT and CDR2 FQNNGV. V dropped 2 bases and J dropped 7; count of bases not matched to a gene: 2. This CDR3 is CASSLPGLNEQFF. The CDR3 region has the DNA TGTGCCAGCAGCTTACCGGGACTAAATGAGCAGTTCTTC.

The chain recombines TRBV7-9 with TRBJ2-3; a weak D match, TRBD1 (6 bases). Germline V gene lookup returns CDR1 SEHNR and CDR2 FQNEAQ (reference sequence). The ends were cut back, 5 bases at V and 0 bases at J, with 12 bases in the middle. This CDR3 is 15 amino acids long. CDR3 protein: CASSPGTYSTDTQYF. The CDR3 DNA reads TGTGCCAGCAGCCCCGGGACATACAGCACAGATACGCAGTATTTT.

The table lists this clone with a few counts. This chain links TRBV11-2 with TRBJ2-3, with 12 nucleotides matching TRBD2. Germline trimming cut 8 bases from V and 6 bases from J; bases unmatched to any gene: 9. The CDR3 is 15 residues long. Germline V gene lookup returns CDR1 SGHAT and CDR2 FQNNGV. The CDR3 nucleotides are TGTGCCAGCCAGGCTAGCGGGAGGGCCGGGGATACGCAGTATTTT. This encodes CASQASGRAGDTQYF.

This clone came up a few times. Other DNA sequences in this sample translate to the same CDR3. As DNA, the CDR3 is TGTGCCAGCAGCGTAGATACAGGGGGCTACAATGAGCAGTTCTTC. Encoded protein: CASSVDTGGYNEQFF. The genes are TRBV9 and TRBJ2-1; 8 positions match TRBD1. V lost 0 bases to trimming and J lost 3 bases; unmatched junction nucleotides: 2. CDR1 is SGDLS, CDR2 YYNGEE, per germline. CDR3 length equals 15 residues.

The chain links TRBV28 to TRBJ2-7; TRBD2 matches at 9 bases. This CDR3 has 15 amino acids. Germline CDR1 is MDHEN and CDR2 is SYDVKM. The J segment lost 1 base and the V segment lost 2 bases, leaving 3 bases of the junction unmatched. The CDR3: CASSLQTSGSYEQYF. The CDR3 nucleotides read TGTGCCAGCAGTTTACAGACTAGCGGATCCTACGAGCAGTACTTC.

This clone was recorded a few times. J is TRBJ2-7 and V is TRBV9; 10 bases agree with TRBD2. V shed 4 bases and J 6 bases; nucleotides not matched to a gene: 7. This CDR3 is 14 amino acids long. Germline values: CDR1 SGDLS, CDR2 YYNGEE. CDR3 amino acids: CASSPQGLATEQYF. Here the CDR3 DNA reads TGTGCCAGCAGCCCCCAGGGACTAGCGACCGAGCAGTACTTC.

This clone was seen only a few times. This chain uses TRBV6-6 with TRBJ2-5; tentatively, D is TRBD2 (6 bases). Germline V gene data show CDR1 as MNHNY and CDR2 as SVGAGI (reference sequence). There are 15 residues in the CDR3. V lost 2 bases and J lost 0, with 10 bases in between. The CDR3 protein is CASSYAGGNQETQYF. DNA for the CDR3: TGTGCCAGCAGTTACGCCGGCGGGAACCAAGAGACCCAGTACTTC.

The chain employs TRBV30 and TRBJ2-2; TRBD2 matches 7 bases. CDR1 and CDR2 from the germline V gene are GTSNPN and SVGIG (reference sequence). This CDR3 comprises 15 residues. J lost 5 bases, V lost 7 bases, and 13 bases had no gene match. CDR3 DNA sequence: TGTGCCTTCCTCCAGGGTAGACTAGCTACCGGGGAGCTGTTTTTT. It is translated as CAFLQGRLATGELFF.

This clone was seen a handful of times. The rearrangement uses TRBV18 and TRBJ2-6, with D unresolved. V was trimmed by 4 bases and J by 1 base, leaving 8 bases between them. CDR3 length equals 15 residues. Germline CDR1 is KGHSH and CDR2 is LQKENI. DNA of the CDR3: TGTGCCAGCTCACGAATTCTATCTGGGGCCAACGTCCTGACTTTC. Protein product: CASSRILSGANVLTF.

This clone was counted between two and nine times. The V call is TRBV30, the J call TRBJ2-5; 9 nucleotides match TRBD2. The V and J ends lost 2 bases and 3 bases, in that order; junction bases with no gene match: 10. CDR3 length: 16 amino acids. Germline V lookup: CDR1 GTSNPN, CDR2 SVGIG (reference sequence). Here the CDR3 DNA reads TGTGCCTGGAGTATTGGTGGACTAGCGTTAAAAGAGACCCAGTACTTC. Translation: CAWSIGGLALKETQYF. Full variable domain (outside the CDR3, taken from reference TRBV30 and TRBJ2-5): SQTIHQWPATLVQPVGSPLSLECTVEGTSNPNLYWYRQAAGRGLQLLFYSVGIGQISSEVPQNLSASRPQDRQFILSSKKLLLSDSGFYLCAWSIGGLALKETQYFGPGTRLLVL.

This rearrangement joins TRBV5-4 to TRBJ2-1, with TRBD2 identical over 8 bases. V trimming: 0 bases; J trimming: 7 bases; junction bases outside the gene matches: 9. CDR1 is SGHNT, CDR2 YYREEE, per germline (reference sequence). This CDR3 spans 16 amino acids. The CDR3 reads CASSLAVAGPSNEQFF. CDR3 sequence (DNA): TGTGCCAGCAGCTTGGCCGTAGCGGGACCTTCAAATGAGCAGTTCTTC.

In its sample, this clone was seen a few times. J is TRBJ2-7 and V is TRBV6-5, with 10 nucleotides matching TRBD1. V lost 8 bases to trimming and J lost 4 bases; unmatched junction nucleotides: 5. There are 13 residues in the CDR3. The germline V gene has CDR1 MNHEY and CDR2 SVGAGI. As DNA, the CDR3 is TGTGCCAGCCGGGGGGGACAGGGGTACGAGCAGTACGTC. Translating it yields CASRGGQGYEQYV.

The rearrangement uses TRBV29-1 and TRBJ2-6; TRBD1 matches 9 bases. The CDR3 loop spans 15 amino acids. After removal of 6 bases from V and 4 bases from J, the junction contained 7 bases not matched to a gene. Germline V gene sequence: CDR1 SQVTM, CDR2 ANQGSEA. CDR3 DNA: TGCAGCGTAACACAGGGGGCGCGAGGGGCCAACGTCCTGACTTTC. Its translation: CSVTQGARGANVLTF.

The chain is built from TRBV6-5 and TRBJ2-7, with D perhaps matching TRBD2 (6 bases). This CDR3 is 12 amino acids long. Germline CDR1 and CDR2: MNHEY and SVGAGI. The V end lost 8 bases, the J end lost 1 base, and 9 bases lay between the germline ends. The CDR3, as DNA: TGTGCCAGCGGTCGGGAGTCCTACGAGCAGTACTTC. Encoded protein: CASGRESYEQYF.